The present T cell receptor (beta chain) was sequenced within a study of blood T cell repertoires in COVID-19. As for the study in general: The United States, Italy and Spain supplied acute and convalescent COVID-19 samples. T cells, B-cell-depleted T cells, or PBMCs supplied cDNA or gDNA.

The CDR3 is made up of 14 amino acids. Germline V gene sequence: CDR1 MNHEY, CDR2 SVGAGI. V lost 2 bases to trimming and J lost 8 bases, with 10 bases between them. Original methodology: The assay estimated nucleated cells by amplifying reference gene primers. Repertoires were generated with immunoSEQ multiplex PCR, while TCRdb's copy carries only in-frame clones and drops some. The V and J calls and the clone size are those of that table, but D and trimming were determined from the DNA. This sample has around 700,000 clones, with 70% to 90% found just once. V usage is TRBV6-5 and J usage is TRBJ1-6; D is perhaps TRBD1 (5 bases). This receptor was identified in a woman between 18 and 29 years old with acute or convalescent COVID-19. The sample taken for sequencing was peripheral blood. CDR3: CASSYVQGDSPLHF. The CDR3 coding sequence is TGTGCCAGCAGTTACGTTCAGGGCGATTCACCCCTCCACTTT.